The 20 T cell receptor beta chains reported below all come from one sample, sequenced in a study of blood T cell repertoires in COVID-19. Sequenced by immunoSEQ multiplex PCR; TCRdb stores in-frame clones only, minus some. Of 200,000 to 250,000 clones in the sample, under 90% were seen once. The specimen was peripheral blood. The receptors here all came from a man aged 55 to 70 who had recovered from COVID-19.

V and J are TRBV18 and TRBJ1-3; no definite D call. V was clipped by 2 bases and J by 0 bases, with 8 bases between them. This CDR3 is 15 amino acids long. Looked up from germline, CDR1 is KGHSH and CDR2 is LQKENI. The CDR3 sequence is CASSPVPSSGNTIYF. The DNA of the CDR3 is TGTGCCAGCTCACCAGTTCCTAGCTCTGGAAACACCATATATTTT.

V and J are TRBV6-5 and TRBJ1-5; no definite D call. Deletions cut 6 bases from V and 0 bases from J, with 12 bases between. The germline gives CDR1 MNHEY, CDR2 SVGAGI. The CDR3 runs 15 residues. Here the CDR3 DNA reads TGTGCCAGCAGGGGGAGTCATTATAGCAATCAGCCCCAGCATTTT. This gives the protein CASRGSHYSNQPQHF.

This clone was seen a handful of times. The chain carries TRBV7-2 and TRBJ2-2; D possibly corresponds to TRBD1 (5 bases). The CDR3 has 13 amino acids. Trimming removed 7 bases at V and 5 bases at J, with 11 bases between. Germline CDR1 SGHTA, CDR2 FQGNSA. The CDR3 DNA follows: TGTGCCAGCAAAATACCAGGGACCGGGGAGCTGTTTTTT. Translating gives CASKIPGTGELFF.

CDR3 sequence: CASSLVAGTEAFF. Here the CDR3 DNA reads TGTGCCAGCAGCTTAGTTGCAGGCACTGAAGCTTTCTTT. The V call is TRBV11-2, the J call TRBJ1-1; D is uncertain. The length of the CDR3 is 13 residues. V lost 1 base to trimming and J lost 4 bases, with 7 bases between them. Germline CDR1 and CDR2: SGHAT and FQNNGV. Full variable domain (rest looked up from reference TRBV11-2 and TRBJ1-1): EAGVAQSPRYKIIEKRQSVAFWCNPISGHATLYWYQQILGQGPKLLIQFQNNGVVDDSQLPKDRFSAERLKGVDSTLKIQPAKLEDSAVYLCASSLVAGTEAFFGQGTRLTVV.

The chain links TRBV3-1 (or the pseudogene TRBV3-2) to TRBJ2-7; 9 nucleotides align to TRBD1. V trimming: 3 bases; J trimming: 2 bases; junction bases outside the gene matches: 2. In germline, CDR1 is LGHDT, CDR2 YNNKEL (reference sequence). The CDR3 is made up of 14 amino acids. CDR3 in amino acids: CASSQDRGPYEQYF. CDR3 DNA: TGTGCCAGCAGCCAGGACAGGGGCCCCTACGAGCAGTACTTC.

The V and J genes are TRBV9 and TRBJ2-1, with 7 bases matching TRBD2. The trim removed 4 bases at V and 4 bases at J, leaving 11 bases unmatched. From germline, CDR1 is SGDLS and CDR2 YYNGEE. The CDR3 loop spans 16 amino acids. The CDR3 loop reads CASSPRGGSGYNEQFF. CDR3 nucleotide sequence: TGTGCCAGCAGCCCAAGGGGCGGGAGTGGTTACAATGAGCAGTTCTTC.

The V and J genes are TRBV7-9 and TRBJ1-2; the D is unclear. CDR3 length: 13 amino acids. V lost 5 bases to trimming and J lost 8 bases, with 15 bases between them. The germline V gene has CDR1 SEHNR and CDR2 FQNEAQ (reference sequence). In nucleotides, the CDR3 is TGTGCCAGCAGCCGGACCCGTAGGGAGGGCTACACCTTC. This sequence encodes CASSRTRREGYTF.

The CDR3 spells CASSTGQGADTQYF. The CDR3 DNA reads as TGCGCCAGCAGCACCGGACAGGGGGCAGATACGCAGTATTTT. The chain combines TRBV5-1 with TRBJ2-3, with 10 bases lining up with TRBD1. V shed 4 bases and J 4 bases; nucleotides not matched to a gene: 3. Germline V lookup: CDR1 SGHRS, CDR2 YFSETQ. CDR3 size: 14 residues.

The rearrangement joins TRBV5-1 to TRBJ1-2; tentative D call: TRBD1 (5 bases). V shed 6 bases and J shed 5 bases, with 14 bases lying between them. This CDR3 spans 13 amino acids. In germline, CDR1 is SGHRS, CDR2 YFSETQ. Here the CDR3 reads CASKLGEGYGYTF. CDR3 in DNA: TGCGCCAGCAAGTTGGGGGAGGGGTATGGCTACACCTTC. Looking up the rest from reference TRBV5-1 and TRBJ1-2 gives the full variable domain: KAGVTQTPRYLIKTRGQQVTLSCSPISGHRSVSWYQQTPGQGLQFLFEYFSETQRNKGNFPGRFSGRQFSNSRSEMNVSTLELGDSALYLCASKLGEGYGYTFGSGTRLTVV.

This sequence joins TRBV11-2 and TRBJ2-7; weak D call: TRBD2 (5 bases). V was cut by 5 bases and J by 3 bases, with 20 bases left in between. This CDR3 is built from 16 residues. Germline V CDR1 and CDR2: SGHAT, FQNNGV. Here the CDR3 reads CASSPLASGGYYEQYF. CDR3 in DNA: TGTGCCAGCAGCCCCCTCGCCTCCGGCGGGTACTACGAGCAGTACTTC. The variable domain in full, completed from reference TRBV11-2 and TRBJ2-7, reads EAGVAQSPRYKIIEKRQSVAFWCNPISGHATLYWYQQILGQGPKLLIQFQNNGVVDDSQLPKDRFSAERLKGVDSTLKIQPAKLEDSAVYLCASSPLASGGYYEQYFGPGTRLTVT.

J is TRBJ1-1 and V is TRBV25-1, with TRBD1 matching over 10 bases. CDR1 and CDR2 (germline): MGHDK, SYGVNS. This CDR3 contains 14 residues. V gave up 8 bases and J gave up 4 bases; unmatched junction bases: 7. CDR3 DNA: TGTGCCAGCTCCGGGACAGGGGCAGTCACTGAAGCTTTCTTT. It is translated as CASSGTGAVTEAFF. The full variable domain, with the rest looked up from reference TRBV25-1 and TRBJ1-1, is EADIYQTPRYLVIGTGKKITLECSQTMGHDKMYWYQQDPGMELHLIHYSYGVNSTEKGDLSSESTVSRIRTEHFPLTLESARPSHTSQYLCASSGTGAVTEAFFGQGTRLTVV.

Only one count was recorded for this clone. V and J are TRBV5-5 and TRBJ1-4; 8 bases map to TRBD1. V shed 7 bases and J 8 bases; nucleotides not matched to a gene: 10. CDR1 and CDR2 (germline): SGHKS, YYEKEE (reference sequence). CDR3 size: 14 residues. The CDR3 bases are TGTGCCAGCGGCGGACAGGGTATGCAAGAAAAACTGTTTTTT. This translates into CASGGQGMQEKLFF.

The CDR3 spells CASSLFPGNYEQYF. The CDR3 DNA reads as TGTGCCAGCAGCTTGTTCCCGGGAAATTACGAGCAGTACTTC. This chain connects TRBV11-3 to TRBJ2-7, with a tentative D call TRBD2 (5 bases). With 3 bases removed from V and 4 bases from J, the gap between germline ends came to 13 bases. The CDR3 is 14 amino acids. Germline lookup yields CDR1 SGHNT and CDR2 YENEEA.

The V gene is TRBV7-2, the J gene TRBJ2-2; D remains unclear. Germline CDR1 SGHTA, CDR2 FQGNSA. The V end lost 2 bases, the J end lost 7 bases, and 14 bases lay between the germline ends. The CDR3 extends over 15 amino acids. The CDR3: CASSLFSAEHGELFF. CDR3 sequence (DNA): TGTGCCAGCAGCTTATTTTCGGCGGAGCACGGGGAGCTGTTTTTT.

This clone has just one count. V is TRBV13 and J is TRBJ2-7; D remains unclear. This CDR3 is built from 14 residues. The V gene lost 1 base and the J gene lost 3 bases, with 10 bases spanning the gap. CDR1 and CDR2 from the germline V gene are PRHDT and FYEKMQ (reference sequence). The CDR3 DNA reads as TGTGCCAGCAGCTTAGCCCCACAGAGCTACGAGCAGTACTTC. Residues: CASSLAPQSYEQYF.

This clone was picked up one time. The chain is built from TRBV11-3 and TRBJ2-1; no definite D call. The CDR3 contains 12 residues. Germline V CDR1 and CDR2: SGHNT, YENEEA. Trimming removed 6 bases from V and 8 bases from J, with 11 bases in between. For the CDR3, the DNA is TGTGCCAGCAGTCCCAGGCCCGATGAGCAGTTCTTC. This gives the protein CASSPRPDEQFF.

This clone was recorded once. This chain connects TRBV11-2 to TRBJ2-5; 9 bases are a match to TRBD2. After removal of 4 bases from V and 2 bases from J, the junction contained 8 bases not matched to a gene. Germline CDR1 SGHAT, CDR2 FQNNGV. This CDR3 has 16 amino acids. The CDR3, as DNA: TGTGCCAGCAGCTCCCTTAGCGGGGGCCGACAAGAGACCCAGTACTTC. It codes for CASSSLSGGRQETQYF. Drawing the rest from reference TRBV11-2 and TRBJ2-5, the complete variable domain is EAGVAQSPRYKIIEKRQSVAFWCNPISGHATLYWYQQILGQGPKLLIQFQNNGVVDDSQLPKDRFSAERLKGVDSTLKIQPAKLEDSAVYLCASSSLSGGRQETQYFGPGTRLLVL.

The V and J genes are TRBV7-2 and TRBJ2-7; D is unclear. The CDR3 spans 14 residues. Germline CDR1 reads SGHTA; CDR2 reads FQGNSA. Trimming took 4 bases from V and 0 from J, leaving 10 bases between them. CDR3 in amino acids: CASSSTHYSYEQYF. As DNA, the CDR3 is TGTGCCAGCAGCTCGACCCACTACTCCTACGAGCAGTACTTC.

The chain combines TRBV19 with TRBJ2-5; 8 positions agree with TRBD1. In germline, CDR1 is LNHDA, CDR2 SQIVND (reference sequence). The CDR3 is made up of 15 amino acids. Unmatched junction bases numbered 7, after V lost 5 bases and J lost 2 bases. As DNA, the CDR3 is TGTGCCAGTAGTTCTTGGACAGGGTTACAAGAGACCCAGTACTTC. It codes for CASSSWTGLQETQYF.

The chain combines TRBV9 with TRBJ2-7, with D perhaps TRBD2 (6 bases). The CDR3 consists of 16 residues. Germline CDR1 reads SGDLS; CDR2 reads YYNGEE. V lost 0 bases and J lost 0, with 13 bases in between. The chain's CDR3 is CASSVELAPPSYEQYF. Here the CDR3 DNA reads TGTGCCAGCAGCGTAGAACTAGCTCCCCCCTCCTACGAGCAGTACTTC. Combining the CDR3 with reference TRBV9 and TRBJ2-7 gives the whole variable domain DSGVTQTPKHLITATGQRVTLRCSPRSGDLSVYWYQQSLDQGLQFLIQYYNGEERAKGNILERFSAQQFPDLHSELNLSSLELGDSALYFCASSVELAPPSYEQYFGPGTRLTVT.